The rows below give T cell receptor beta chains drawn from one sample of a study of cytomegalovirus exposure and HLA in healthy donors. Sequenced by immunoSEQ multiplex PCR; TCRdb stores in-frame clones only, minus some. The sample has 160,000 or so clones, roughly 80% seen once. The sample was PBMCs. Receptors were obtained from a man younger than 40 in good health and CMV-seronegative. Each CDR3 is given with its conserved first and last residue. The D gene is left open where the match is weak. A clone size is listed for some rows: how often the clone was seen (once, few, many), or a class if it is expanded.

j_call clone_size v_call cdr3_length d_call cdr3_aa cdr3_nt
TRBJ1-6 . TRBV15 14 . CATSPRGSYSPLHF TGTGCCACCAGCCCCAGGGGAAGTTACTCACCCCTCCACTTT
TRBJ2-6 . TRBV29-1 17 TRBD1 CSVSFGQGVSGANVLTF TGCAGCGTTAGTTTCGGGCAGGGGGTCTCTGGGGCCAACGTCCTGACTTTC
TRBJ2-3 . TRBV30 14 TRBD2 CAWKWGGSTDTQYF TGTGCCTGGAAGTGGGGGGGGAGCACAGATACGCAGTATTTT
TRBJ1-2 . TRBV9 15 . CASSPGPELSYGYTF TGTGCCAGCAGCCCTGGCCCGGAGTTGAGCTATGGCTACACCTTC
TRBJ2-5 . TRBV5-1 15 . CASSEPGRVQETQYF TGCGCCAGCAGCGAACCCGGGAGAGTCCAAGAGACCCAGTACTTC
TRBJ2-2 . TRBV15 14 TRBD1 CATRPGQDSGELFF TGTGCCACCAGGCCGGGACAGGATTCCGGGGAGCTGTTTTTT
TRBJ2-1 few TRBV13 14 . CASSLGLANNEQFF TGTGCCAGCAGCTTAGGTCTAGCCAACAATGAGCAGTTCTTC
TRBJ1-4 once TRBV19 15 TRBD1 CASSLVGTGVGKLFF TGTGCCAGTAGCCTGGTAGGGACAGGGGTCGGAAAACTGTTTTTT
TRBJ2-2 . TRBV7-8 18 TRBD1 CASSPLRPGQGVTGELFF TGTGCCAGCAGCCCCCTACGACCGGGACAGGGCGTCACCGGGGAGCTGTTTTTT
TRBJ2-1 . TRBV5-1 16 TRBD2 CASSSPFGGAYNEQFF TGCGCCAGCAGCTCCCCATTCGGGGGGGCTTACAATGAGCAGTTCTTC
TRBJ2-1 . TRBV25-1 16 TRBD2 CASSPRWLAAYNEQFF TGTGCCAGCAGCCCGAGGTGGCTAGCGGCTTACAATGAGCAGTTCTTC
TRBJ2-7 . TRBV7-8 14 . CASSFSVPSYEQYF TGTGCCAGCAGCTTTAGCGTACCTTCCTACGAGCAGTACTTC
TRBJ1-5 . TRBV2 18 TRBD1 CASSNDRGALVGNQPQHF TGTGCCAGCAGTAACGACAGGGGAGCACTCGTGGGCAATCAGCCCCAGCATTTT
TRBJ1-2 . TRBV19 14 . CASSISRANYGYTF TGTGCCAGTAGTATTTCCAGGGCCAACTATGGCTACACCTTC
TRBJ2-7 . TRBV18 15 TRBD1 CASSGTGGADYEQYF TGTGCCAGCTCCGGGACAGGGGGCGCTGACTACGAGCAGTACTTC
TRBJ2-5 once TRBV7-2 14 . CASSPYGVQETQYF TGTGCCAGCAGCCCCTACGGAGTGCAAGAGACCCAGTACTTC
TRBJ2-7 . TRBV19 15 TRBD1 CASSSRGQGAYEQYF TGTGCCAGTAGCAGCCGCGGACAGGGGGCCTACGAGCAGTACTTC
TRBJ1-5 . TRBV30 15 . CAWSVQGVSNQPQHF TGTGCCTGGAGTGTACAAGGGGTGAGCAATCAGCCCCAGCATTTT
TRBJ2-1 . TRBV30 12 TRBD2 CAWAGGGFVQFF TGTGCCTGGGCGGGAGGGGGTTTTGTCCAGTTCTTC
TRBJ2-1 few TRBV30 15 . CAWSVVARSYNEQFF TGTGCCTGGAGTGTAGTTGCTAGGTCCTACAATGAGCAGTTCTTC
TRBJ2-2 . TRBV18 16 . CASSPIGQGSTGELFF TGTGCCAGCTCACCCATAGGCCAGGGGTCCACCGGGGAGCTGTTTTTT
TRBJ2-1 . TRBV7-6 15 TRBD2 CASSRAGDGNNEQFF TGTGCCAGCAGCCGAGCGGGAGATGGGAACAATGAGCAGTTCTTC
TRBJ2-5 . TRBV11-2 16 TRBD1 CASSLPRSRGQETQYF TGTGCCAGCAGCCTCCCCCGGAGCAGGGGGCAAGAGACCCAGTACTTC
TRBJ2-3 . TRBV28 14 . CASTQTGTTDTQYF TGTGCCAGCACCCAAACAGGGACCACAGATACGCAGTATTTT
TRBJ2-2 . TRBV7-6 14 . CASSWTVNTGELFF TGTGCCAGCAGCTGGACAGTGAACACCGGGGAGCTGTTTTTT
TRBJ1-3 . TRBV7-9 17 . CASSLAGSYASGNTIYF TGTGCCAGCAGCTTAGCTGGGAGTTACGCCTCTGGAAACACCATATATTTT
TRBJ1-1 . TRBV6-1 14 TRBD1 CASSEYFGTGLAFF TGTGCCAGCAGTGAATACTTCGGGACAGGGTTAGCTTTCTTT
TRBJ2-7 . TRBV5-8 15 . CASSFTDSFSYEQYF TGTGCCAGCAGCTTTACGGACAGTTTTTCCTACGAGCAGTACTTC
TRBJ2-1 . TRBV5-1 17 TRBD2 CASSLAGREAAGNEQFF TGCGCCAGCAGCTTGGCGGGGCGGGAGGCCGCGGGTAATGAGCAGTTCTTC
TRBJ2-3 . TRBV6-4 16 . CASTLTPTGSPDTQYF TGTGCCAGCACCCTAACCCCCACAGGGAGCCCAGATACGCAGTATTTT
TRBJ1-5 . TRBV6-1 15 TRBD1 CASRLTGGGNQPQHF TGTGCCAGCAGGCTTACAGGGGGCGGCAATCAGCCCCAGCATTTT
TRBJ2-7 . TRBV5-6 15 TRBD2 CASSFGLAGDYEQYF TGTGCCAGCAGCTTTGGCCTAGCGGGAGACTACGAGCAGTACTTC
TRBJ1-1 . TRBV7-2 13 . CASSHRSVAEAFF TGTGCCAGCAGCCACCGATCGGTTGCTGAAGCTTTCTTT
TRBJ2-5 few TRBV10-1 15 TRBD2 CASSTGTSPGETQYF TGCGCCAGCAGCACCGGGACTAGTCCGGGGGAGACCCAGTACTTC
TRBJ1-1 . TRBV5-1 13 TRBD1 CASSRQGRTEAFF TGCGCCAGCAGCCGACAGGGGCGGACTGAAGCTTTCTTT
TRBJ2-7 . TRBV11-3 13 . CASSLGMTAEQYF TGTGCCAGCAGCTTAGGAATGACAGCCGAGCAGTACTTC
TRBJ2-6 . TRBV28 17 . CASSLYTGFSGANVLTF TGTGCCAGCAGTTTATATACAGGTTTCTCTGGGGCCAACGTCCTGACTTTC
TRBJ2-1 few TRBV10-1 15 . CASSPPGRRANEQFF TGCGCCAGCAGCCCCCCTGGTCGGAGGGCCAATGAGCAGTTCTTC
TRBJ2-3 . TRBV5-6 16 . CASSFELAVRTDTQYF TGTGCCAGCAGCTTCGAATTAGCGGTCCGCACAGATACGCAGTATTTT
TRBJ2-7 few TRBV7-6 14 TRBD1 CASSSLDRVYEQYF TGTGCCAGCAGCTCCCTTGACAGGGTCTACGAGCAGTACTTC
TRBJ2-4 . TRBV2 12 . CASISGGEGGSF TGTGCCAGCATTTCGGGGGGCGAGGGAGGATCCTTC
TRBJ1-5 . TRBV28 15 . CASRAAQGTNQPQHF TGTGCCAGCAGAGCCGCCCAGGGTACGAATCAGCCCCAGCATTTT
TRBJ2-1 . TRBV5-1 13 . CASSLVAVGEQFF TGCGCCAGCAGCTTGGTAGCAGTCGGTGAGCAGTTCTTC
TRBJ1-1 . TRBV2 15 . CASRLLQGTGTEAFF TGTGCCAGCAGATTACTACAGGGTACGGGGACTGAAGCTTTCTTT
TRBJ2-1 once TRBV2 15 TRBD2 CASPASSGNYNEQFF TGTGCCAGCCCAGCCTCTAGCGGCAACTACAATGAGCAGTTCTTC
TRBJ1-4 . TRBV2 12 . CASTGESEKLFF TGTGCCAGCACAGGGGAGTCTGAAAAACTGTTTTTT
TRBJ2-1 . TRBV6-6 14 . CASSQLGTYNEQFF TGTGCCAGCAGCCAGCTAGGAACCTACAATGAGCAGTTCTTC
TRBJ1-3 once TRBV18 16 . CASSPAGASGGNTIYF TGTGCCAGCTCACCAGCGGGGGCATCGGGTGGAAACACCATATATTTT
TRBJ2-6 . TRBV7-9 19 . CASCPAWGPGGSGANVLTF TGTGCCAGCTGCCCTGCCTGGGGACCCGGGGGCTCTGGGGCCAACGTCCTGACTTTC
TRBJ2-1 . TRBV28 15 TRBD2 CASGLAGSVNNEQFF TGTGCCAGCGGTCTAGCGGGAAGTGTTAATAATGAGCAGTTCTTC
TRBJ1-6 . TRBV5-6 15 TRBD1 CASSLKTGQNSPLHF TGTGCCAGCAGCTTGAAGACAGGGCAAAATTCACCCCTCCACTTT
TRBJ2-7 once TRBV4-1 13 . CASSQGGSYEQYF TGCGCCAGCAGCCAAGGAGGGTCCTACGAGCAGTACTTC
TRBJ2-4 . TRBV5-6 17 TRBD1 CASSPTTGGTAKNIQYF TGTGCCAGCAGCCCGACGACAGGGGGGACAGCCAAAAACATTCAGTACTTC
TRBJ2-3 . TRBV5-1 18 TRBD2 CASSSRRTSGGSTDTQYF TGCGCCAGCAGCTCCCGCCGGACTAGCGGGGGTAGCACAGATACGCAGTATTTT
TRBJ1-1 once TRBV9 15 . CASSVGAGMNTEAFF TGTGCCAGCAGCGTAGGAGCAGGGATGAACACTGAAGCTTTCTTT
TRBJ2-7 . TRBV13 16 . CASSLVGGSAGYEQYF TGTGCCAGCAGCTTAGTCGGGGGATCGGCGGGCTACGAGCAGTACTTC
TRBJ2-1 . TRBV27 17 . CASSPPPGSTWGREQFF TGTGCCAGCAGTCCTCCCCCGGGATCCACCTGGGGGCGTGAGCAGTTCTTC
TRBJ2-5 . TRBV21-1 14 . CASSKLGAQETQYF TGTGCCAGCAGCAAATTGGGGGCTCAAGAGACCCAGTACTTC
TRBJ2-3 . TRBV25-1 14 TRBD1 CASSGDRDTDTQYF TGTGCCAGCAGTGGGGACAGGGACACAGATACGCAGTATTTT
TRBJ2-3 . TRBV5-4 15 TRBD1 CASSLSGRGPDTQYF TGTGCCAGCAGCTTGTCGGGCAGGGGGCCAGATACGCAGTATTTT